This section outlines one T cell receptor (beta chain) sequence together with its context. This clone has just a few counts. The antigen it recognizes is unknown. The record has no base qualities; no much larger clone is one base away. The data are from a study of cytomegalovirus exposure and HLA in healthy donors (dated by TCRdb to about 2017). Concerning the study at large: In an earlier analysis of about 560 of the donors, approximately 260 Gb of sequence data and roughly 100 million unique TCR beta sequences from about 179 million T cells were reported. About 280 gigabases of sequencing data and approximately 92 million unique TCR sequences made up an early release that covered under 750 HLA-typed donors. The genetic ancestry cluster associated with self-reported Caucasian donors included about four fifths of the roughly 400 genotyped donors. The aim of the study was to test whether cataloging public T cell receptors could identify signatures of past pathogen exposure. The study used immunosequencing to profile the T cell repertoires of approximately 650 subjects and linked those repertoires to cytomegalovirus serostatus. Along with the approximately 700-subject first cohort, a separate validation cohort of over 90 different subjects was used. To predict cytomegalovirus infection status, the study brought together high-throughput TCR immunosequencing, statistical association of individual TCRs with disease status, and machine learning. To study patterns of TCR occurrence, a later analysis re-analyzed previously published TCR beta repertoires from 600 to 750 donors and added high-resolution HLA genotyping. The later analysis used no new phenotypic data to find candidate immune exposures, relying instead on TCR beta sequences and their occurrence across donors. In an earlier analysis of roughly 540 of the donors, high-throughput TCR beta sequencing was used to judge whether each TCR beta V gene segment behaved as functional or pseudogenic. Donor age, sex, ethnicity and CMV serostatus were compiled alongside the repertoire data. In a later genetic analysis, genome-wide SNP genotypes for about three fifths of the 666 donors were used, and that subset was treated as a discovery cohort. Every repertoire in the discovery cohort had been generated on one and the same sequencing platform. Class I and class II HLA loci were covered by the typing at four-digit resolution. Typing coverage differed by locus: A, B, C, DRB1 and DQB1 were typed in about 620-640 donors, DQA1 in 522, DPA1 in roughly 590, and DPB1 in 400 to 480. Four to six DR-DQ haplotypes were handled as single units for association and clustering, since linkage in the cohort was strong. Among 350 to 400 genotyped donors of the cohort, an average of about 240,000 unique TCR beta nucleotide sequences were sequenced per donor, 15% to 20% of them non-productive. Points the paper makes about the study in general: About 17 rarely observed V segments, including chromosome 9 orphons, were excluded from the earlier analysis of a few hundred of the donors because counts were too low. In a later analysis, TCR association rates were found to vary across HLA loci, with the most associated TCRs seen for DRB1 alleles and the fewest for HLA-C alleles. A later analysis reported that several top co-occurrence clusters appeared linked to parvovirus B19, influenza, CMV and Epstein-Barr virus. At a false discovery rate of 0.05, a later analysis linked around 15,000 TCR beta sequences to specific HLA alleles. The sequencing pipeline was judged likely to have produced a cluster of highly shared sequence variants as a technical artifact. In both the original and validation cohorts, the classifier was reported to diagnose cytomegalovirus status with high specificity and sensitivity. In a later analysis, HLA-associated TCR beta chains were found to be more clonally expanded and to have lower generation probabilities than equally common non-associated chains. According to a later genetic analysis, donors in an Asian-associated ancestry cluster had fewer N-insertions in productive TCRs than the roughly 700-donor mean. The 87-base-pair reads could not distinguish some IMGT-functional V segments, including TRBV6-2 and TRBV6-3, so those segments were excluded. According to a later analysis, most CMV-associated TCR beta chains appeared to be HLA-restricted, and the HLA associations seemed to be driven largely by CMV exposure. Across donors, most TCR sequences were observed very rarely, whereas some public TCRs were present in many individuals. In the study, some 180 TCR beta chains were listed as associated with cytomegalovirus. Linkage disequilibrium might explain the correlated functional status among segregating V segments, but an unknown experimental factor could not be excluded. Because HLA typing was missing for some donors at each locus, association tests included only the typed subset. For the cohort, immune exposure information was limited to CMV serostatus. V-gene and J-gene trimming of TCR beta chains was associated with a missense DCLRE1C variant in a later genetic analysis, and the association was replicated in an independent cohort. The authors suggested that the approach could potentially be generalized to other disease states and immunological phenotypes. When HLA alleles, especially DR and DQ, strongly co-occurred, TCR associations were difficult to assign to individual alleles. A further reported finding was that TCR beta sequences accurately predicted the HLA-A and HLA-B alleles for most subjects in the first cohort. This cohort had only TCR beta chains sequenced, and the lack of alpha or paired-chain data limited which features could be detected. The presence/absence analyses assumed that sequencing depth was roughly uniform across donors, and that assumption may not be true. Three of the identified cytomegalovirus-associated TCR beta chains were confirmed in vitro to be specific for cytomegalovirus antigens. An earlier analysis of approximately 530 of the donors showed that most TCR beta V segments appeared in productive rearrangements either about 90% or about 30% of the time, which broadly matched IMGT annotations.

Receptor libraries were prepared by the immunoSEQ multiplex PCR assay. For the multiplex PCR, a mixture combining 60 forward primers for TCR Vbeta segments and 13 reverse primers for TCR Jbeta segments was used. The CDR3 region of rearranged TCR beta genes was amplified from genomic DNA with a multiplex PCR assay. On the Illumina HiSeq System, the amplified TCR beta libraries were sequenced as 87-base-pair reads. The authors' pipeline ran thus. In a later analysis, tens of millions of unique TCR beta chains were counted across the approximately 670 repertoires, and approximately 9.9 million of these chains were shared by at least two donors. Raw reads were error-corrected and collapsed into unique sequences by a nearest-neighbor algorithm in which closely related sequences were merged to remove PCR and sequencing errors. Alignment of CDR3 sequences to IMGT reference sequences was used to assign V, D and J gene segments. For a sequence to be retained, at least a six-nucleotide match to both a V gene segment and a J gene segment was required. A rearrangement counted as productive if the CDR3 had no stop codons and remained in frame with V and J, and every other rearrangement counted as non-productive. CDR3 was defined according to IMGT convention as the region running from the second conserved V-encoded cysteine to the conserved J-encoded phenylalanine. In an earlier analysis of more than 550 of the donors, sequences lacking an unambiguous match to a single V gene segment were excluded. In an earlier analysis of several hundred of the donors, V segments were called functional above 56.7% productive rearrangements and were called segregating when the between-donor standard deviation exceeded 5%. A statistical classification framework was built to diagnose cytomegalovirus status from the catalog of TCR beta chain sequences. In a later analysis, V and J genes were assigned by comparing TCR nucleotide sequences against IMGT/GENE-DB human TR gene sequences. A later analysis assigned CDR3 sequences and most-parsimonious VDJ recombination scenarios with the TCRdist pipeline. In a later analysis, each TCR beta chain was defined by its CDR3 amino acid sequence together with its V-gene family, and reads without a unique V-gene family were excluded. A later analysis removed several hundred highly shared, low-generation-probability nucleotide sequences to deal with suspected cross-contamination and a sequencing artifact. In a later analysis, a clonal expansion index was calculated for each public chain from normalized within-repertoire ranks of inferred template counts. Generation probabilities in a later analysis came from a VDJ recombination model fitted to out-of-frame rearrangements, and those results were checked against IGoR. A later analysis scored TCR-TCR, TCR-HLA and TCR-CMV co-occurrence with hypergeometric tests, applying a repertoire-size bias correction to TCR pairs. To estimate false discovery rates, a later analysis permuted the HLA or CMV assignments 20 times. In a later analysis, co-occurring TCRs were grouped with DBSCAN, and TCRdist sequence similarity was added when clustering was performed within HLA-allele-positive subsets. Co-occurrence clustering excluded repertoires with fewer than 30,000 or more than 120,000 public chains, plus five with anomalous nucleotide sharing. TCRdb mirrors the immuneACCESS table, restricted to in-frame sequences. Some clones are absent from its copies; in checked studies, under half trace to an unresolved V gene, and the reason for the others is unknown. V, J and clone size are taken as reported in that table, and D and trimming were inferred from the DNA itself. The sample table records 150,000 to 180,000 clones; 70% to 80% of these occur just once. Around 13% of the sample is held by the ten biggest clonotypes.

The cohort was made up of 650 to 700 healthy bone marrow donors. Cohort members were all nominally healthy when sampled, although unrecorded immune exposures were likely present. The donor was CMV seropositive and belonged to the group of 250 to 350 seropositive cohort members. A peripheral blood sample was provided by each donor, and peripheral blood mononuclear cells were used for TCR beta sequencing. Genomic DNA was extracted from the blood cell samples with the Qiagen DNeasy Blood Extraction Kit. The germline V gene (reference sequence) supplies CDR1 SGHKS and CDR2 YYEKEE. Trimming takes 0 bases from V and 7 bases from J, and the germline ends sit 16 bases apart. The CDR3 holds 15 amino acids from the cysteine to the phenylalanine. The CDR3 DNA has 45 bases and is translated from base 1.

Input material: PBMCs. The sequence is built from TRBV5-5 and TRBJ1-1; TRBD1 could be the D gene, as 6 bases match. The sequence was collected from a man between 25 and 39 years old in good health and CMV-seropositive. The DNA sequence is TGTGCCAGCAGCTTGGCCCAGGGGAGCGGTAGTGAAGCTTTCTTT. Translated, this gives CASSLAQGSGSEAFF.